The rows below give T cell receptor beta chains drawn from one sample of a study of blood T cell repertoires in COVID-19. The protocol was immunoSEQ multiplex PCR, while the TCRdb copy is restricted to in-frame clones and leaves out a portion. The table shows some 120,000 clones, with roughly 87% occurring only once. The sequenced sample consisted of PBMCs or T cells enriched from blood (not recorded which). The receptors stem from a man aged 30-40 years who had recovered from COVID-19. The CDR3 runs from the conserved cysteine through the conserved F or W. The D gene is left open where the match is weak. Clone size is stated in some rows and not others, as once, few, many or a class when expanded.

-,TRBV3-1/TRBV3-2,TRBJ1-1,13,-,CASSQGPGTEAFF,TGTGCCAGCAGCCAAGGCCCGGGAACTGAAGCTTTCTTT
TRBD2,TRBV25-1,TRBJ2-5,15,-,CASSSGGEAQETQYF,TGTGCCAGCAGTTCTGGGGGGGAAGCACAAGAGACCCAGTACTTC
-,TRBV2,TRBJ1-2,13,-,CASHREGLGGYTF,TGTGCCAGTCACAGGGAGGGCCTAGGCGGCTACACCTTC
-,TRBV19,TRBJ2-5,15,-,CASSLDGGSRETQYF,TGTGCCAGTAGCCTCGACGGAGGGAGTAGAGAGACCCAGTACTTC
-,TRBV18,TRBJ2-2,14,-,CASSPLGGPGELFF,TGTGCCAGCTCACCCCTCGGGGGGCCCGGGGAGCTGTTTTTT
TRBD2,TRBV7-2,TRBJ2-1,15,-,CASSQGRGTSDEQFF,TGTGCCAGCAGCCAGGGGCGGGGGACTAGCGATGAGCAGTTCTTC
-,TRBV11-2,TRBJ1-3,15,-,CASSLVAGSGNTIYF,TGTGCCAGCAGCTTAGTGGCAGGGTCTGGAAACACCATATATTTT
-,TRBV21-1,TRBJ2-5,14,-,CASSSTSRSETQYF,TGTGCCAGCAGCAGCACAAGCAGGTCCGAGACCCAGTACTTC
TRBD2,TRBV2,TRBJ2-3,14,-,CASIDRGGTDTQYF,TGTGCCAGCATCGATCGGGGGGGCACAGATACGCAGTATTTT
TRBD2,TRBV29-1,TRBJ2-2,15,-,CSVEALAGEIRELFF,TGCAGCGTTGAGGCCCTAGCGGGGGAGATACGGGAGCTGTTTTTT
-,TRBV3-1/TRBV3-2,TRBJ1-5,16,-,CASSQGGSGSNQPQHF,TGTGCCAGCAGCCAAGGTGGGTCAGGTAGCAATCAGCCCCAGCATTTT
TRBD2,TRBV5-4,TRBJ2-2,16,-,CASSTGLAGGTGELFF,TGTGCCAGCAGCACGGGACTAGCGGGGGGCACCGGGGAGCTGTTTTTT
-,TRBV19,TRBJ1-4,15,-,CASSIAGTQNEKLFF,TGTGCCAGTAGTATAGCCGGGACACAAAATGAAAAACTGTTTTTT
-,TRBV19,TRBJ2-1,19,-,CASSSLEAALLSSYNEQFF,TGTGCCAGTAGTAGTTTAGAGGCAGCTTTGTTGAGCTCCTACAATGAGCAGTTCTTC
-,TRBV29-1,TRBJ1-3,14,-,CSVFRRSSGNTIYF,TGCAGCGTTTTTAGGAGGAGCTCTGGAAACACCATATATTTT
TRBD1,TRBV6-1,TRBJ1-5,19,-,CASSEDNFSGQGADQPQHF,TGTGCCAGCAGTGAAGATAATTTTTCGGGACAGGGGGCCGATCAGCCCCAGCATTTT
TRBD1,TRBV12-5,TRBJ2-5,15,-,CASGFYRDSGETQYF,TGTGCTAGTGGTTTCTACCGGGACAGCGGAGAGACCCAGTACTTC
-,TRBV5-4,TRBJ1-2,11,few,CASISEGEYTF,TGTGCCAGCATCTCGGAGGGAGAGTACACCTTC
-,TRBV12-3/TRBV12-4,TRBJ1-2,13,-,CASSFKQNYGYTF,TGTGCCAGCAGTTTTAAACAGAACTATGGCTACACCTTC
-,TRBV19,TRBJ2-1,17,-,CASSTGIGESTYNEQFF,TGTGCCAGTAGTACGGGGATAGGCGAGTCCACCTACAATGAGCAGTTCTTC
TRBD1,TRBV9,TRBJ2-5,14,-,CASSGQGVQETQYF,TGTGCCAGCAGCGGACAGGGGGTTCAAGAGACCCAGTACTTC
TRBD1,TRBV4-1,TRBJ1-5,14,-,CASSRGLGNQPQHF,TGCGCCAGCAGCAGGGGGCTAGGCAATCAGCCCCAGCATTTT
TRBD2,TRBV2,TRBJ2-1,17,-,CASSPLAGDYLLNEQFF,TGTGCCAGCAGTCCCCTCGCCGGGGACTACCTACTCAATGAGCAGTTCTTC